These 23 T cell receptor beta chains came from one sample sequenced in a study of T cell responses to AZD1222 COVID-19 vaccine (dated by TCRdb to the early 2020s). The time point tag for this specimen amounts to: baseline before first vaccination. The treatment or condition label here, explained by the study, means: meningococcal conjugate vaccine given as trial control. Libraries were constructed by the immunoSEQ multiplex PCR assay. As stored in TCRdb, this immuneACCESS dataset retains in-frame rearrangements with V and J assigned. A fraction of the clones does not appear; measured against another copy, unresolved V genes explain less than half of the discrepancy, and the remainder lacks a known reason. The sample table shows around 150,000 clones, and roughly 88% are seen once. The ten top clones hold approximately 3.6% of the sample. The sample consisted of peripheral blood, taken on day 0 of MenACWY control vaccination. Receptors originate from an adult in good health.

This chain links TRBV27 with TRBJ2-1, with TRBD1 matching 9 bases. The ends lost 3 bases at V and 8 bases at J; junction bases unmatched: 8. Germline values: CDR1 MNHEY, CDR2 SMNVEV (reference sequence). The CDR3 is 15 amino acids. DNA of the CDR3: TGTGCCAGCAGTTTTTTACAGGGGGCTTCGGATGAGCAGTTCTTC. Translating it yields CASSFLQGASDEQFF.

The chain combines TRBV5-6 with TRBJ1-4; D gene unclear. The CDR3 has 15 residues. Germline lookup yields CDR1 SGHDT and CDR2 YYEEEE. The ends were cut back, 1 base at V and 4 bases at J, with 11 bases in the middle. CDR3 bases: TGTGCCAGCAGCTTGCGGGGATCATATAATGAAAAACTGTTTTTT. This sequence encodes CASSLRGSYNEKLFF.

The chain combines TRBV24-1 with TRBJ2-7; TRBD2 aligns across 7 bases. CDR1 is KGHDR and CDR2 is SFDVKD in the germline V gene. The CDR3 covers 17 residues. Unmatched junction bases numbered 19, after V lost 9 bases and J lost 3 bases. The CDR3 nucleotides read TGTGCCACCGAAAAGGGAGGAGGGGCGGGGGAAAACTACGAGCAGTACTTC. Its translation is CATEKGGGAGENYEQYF.

The rearrangement links TRBV7-8 to TRBJ2-1; D uncertain. V lost 2 bases and J 9 bases, leaving 11 bases between the germline ends. This CDR3 is 13 amino acids long. Germline V gene data show CDR1 as SGHVS and CDR2 as FQNEAQ. Here the CDR3 reads CASSLTVEVEQFF. The CDR3 bases are TGTGCCAGCAGCTTAACCGTAGAGGTTGAGCAGTTCTTC. Supplemented by reference TRBV7-8 and TRBJ2-1, the full variable domain reads GAGVSQSPRYKVAKRGQDVALRCDPISGHVSLFWYQQALGQGPEFLTYFQNEAQLDKSGLPSDRFFAERPEGSVSTLKIQRTQQEDSAVYLCASSLTVEVEQFFGPGTRLTVL.

The chain links TRBV7-9 to TRBJ1-6; unclear D gene. Germline-derived CDR1 and CDR2 are SEHNR and FQNEAQ (reference sequence). CDR3 length: 14 amino acids. V dropped 5 bases and J dropped 4 bases, with 9 bases sitting between them. The CDR3 loop reads CASSPEQYNSPLHF. The CDR3 DNA reads TGTGCCAGCAGCCCAGAGCAGTATAATTCACCCCTCCACTTT.

The J gene is TRBJ2-7, the V gene TRBV11-3, with TRBD2 identical over 10 bases. The CDR3 spans 16 residues. Germline V gene lookup returns CDR1 SGHNT and CDR2 YENEEA. V shed 7 bases and J 7 bases; nucleotides not matched to a gene: 16. The CDR3 DNA follows: TGTGCCAGCACGACCCGTCTACCTAGCGGGGGAGAGGAGCAGTACTTC. Protein sequence: CASTTRLPSGGEEQYF.

The rearrangement joins TRBV28 to TRBJ1-2; D may be TRBD1 (6 bases). Per the germline V gene, CDR1 is MDHEN and CDR2 is SYDVKM. V was shortened by 5 bases and J by 5 bases, with 15 bases between the two germline ends. The CDR3 contains 14 residues. The CDR3 spells CASSASRTEYGYTF. The CDR3 nucleotides read TGTGCCAGCAGTGCCTCGCGGACAGAATATGGCTACACCTTC.

Points on this clone: Other DNA sequences of this sample code for an identical CDR3. The chain recombines TRBV7-9 with TRBJ1-1, with D uncertain. Germline loops: CDR1 SEHNR, CDR2 FQNEAQ (reference sequence). The CDR3 has 13 residues. V lost 5 bases, J lost 2 bases, and 9 bases lay in between. The CDR3 coding sequence is TGTGCCAGCAGCCCCCAGGTTAACACTGAAGCTTTCTTT. It is translated as CASSPQVNTEAFF.

The V and J genes are TRBV6-1 and TRBJ2-1; D gene ambiguous. Germline V gene sequence: CDR1 MNHNS, CDR2 SASEGT. V gave up 2 bases and J gave up 2 bases, with 13 bases separating them. There are 16 residues in the CDR3. Here the CDR3 reads CASSEPGLRAYNEQFF. The CDR3 bases are TGTGCCAGCAGTGAACCCGGGCTCCGGGCCTACAATGAGCAGTTCTTC.

This clone was seen a few times. This chain uses TRBV12-5 with TRBJ1-1; D is undetermined. V was clipped by 1 base and J by 5 bases, with 11 bases between them. The CDR3 extends over 14 amino acids. Germline lookup yields CDR1 LGHNT and CDR2 FRNRAP. The CDR3 DNA reads TGTGCTAGTGGTTTGGACCTCGCGGGGACTGAAGCTTTCTTT. It specifies CASGLDLAGTEAFF.

The chain is built from TRBV24-1 and TRBJ2-2, with D unclear. Germline V CDR1 and CDR2: KGHDR, SFDVKD. This CDR3 spans 15 amino acids. The V gene lost 7 bases and the J gene lost 5 bases, with 16 bases spanning the gap. The CDR3 DNA reads TGTGCCACCAGCCCCCCGGGCATTTGGACCGGGGAGCTGTTTTTT. As protein: CATSPPGIWTGELFF.

In this sample, this clone turned up a few times. DNA of the CDR3: TGTGCCAGCAGGGGTATGGGTGGCTACACCTTC. Protein: CASRGMGGYTF. The chain couples TRBV12-3 or TRBV12-4 to TRBJ1-2; D uncertain. CDR3 length: 11 residues. Between the trimmed V and J ends, which lost 6 bases and 7 bases, there was a span of 9 bases.

CDR3 sequence (DNA): TGCGCCAGCAGCCAAGGGACAGGGAAGTCCTACGAGCAGTACTTC. Its protein is CASSQGTGKSYEQYF. This chain links TRBV4-3 with TRBJ2-7; 8 bases are shared with TRBD1. Losses at the gene ends were 1 base for V and 1 base for J; bases not matched to a gene: 3. The CDR3 runs 15 residues. Germline V lookup: CDR1 LGHNA, CDR2 YSLEER.

CDR3 protein: CASSLATGGAADTQYF. In DNA, the CDR3 is TGTGCCAGCAGCTTGGCGACAGGGGGCGCCGCAGATACGCAGTATTTT. The chain has TRBV5-6 and TRBJ2-3; 10 bases fit TRBD1. The V gene's germline CDR1 is SGHDT and CDR2 YYEEEE. Unmatched junction bases numbered 5, after V lost 0 bases and J lost 4 bases. This CDR3 has 16 residues.

The chain carries TRBV19 and TRBJ2-5; D gene unclear. Germline V CDR1 and CDR2: LNHDA, SQIVND (reference sequence). The V end was cut by 5 bases, the J end by 2 bases, with 12 bases between. The CDR3 is 14 amino acids. The CDR3 DNA reads TGTGCCAGTAGTCTCCCCGGAACACAAGAGACCCAGTACTTC. It is translated as CASSLPGTQETQYF.

This chain joins TRBV7-8 and TRBJ1-2; D not certain. Germline assignment: CDR1 SGHVS and CDR2 FQNEAQ. The CDR3 loop spans 15 amino acids. The germline V and J ends were trimmed by 0 bases and 0 bases, with 8 bases remaining between them. CDR3: CASSLAPRANYGYTF. For the CDR3, the DNA is TGTGCCAGCAGCTTAGCGCCTAGGGCTAACTATGGCTACACCTTC.

The chain couples TRBV7-9 to TRBJ2-7; D is undetermined. V was pared by 1 base and J by 7 bases, with 8 bases between. The CDR3 sequence is 12 residues long. Germline CDR1 SEHNR, CDR2 FQNEAQ (reference sequence). The CDR3 sequence: CASSLGSREQYF. DNA of the CDR3: TGTGCCAGCAGCTTAGGATCTCGGGAGCAGTACTTC.

Comments on this clone: Other DNA sequences in the sample encode the same CDR3. The chain uses TRBV4-3 and TRBJ1-1, with D uncertain. CDR3 size: 13 residues. Germline CDR1 and CDR2: LGHNA and YSLEER. V was cut by 0 bases and J by 0 bases, with 2 bases left in between. The CDR3 sequence: CASSQDLNTEAFF. The CDR3 DNA is TGCGCCAGCAGCCAAGACTTGAACACTGAAGCTTTCTTT.

The chain links TRBV6-6 to TRBJ1-2; 7 bases match TRBD1. Germline V lookup: CDR1 MNHNY, CDR2 SVGAGI (reference sequence). CDR3 size: 13 residues. V dropped 5 bases and J dropped 4; count of bases not matched to a gene: 4. CDR3 in amino acids: CASSPGGTYGYTF. In DNA form, the CDR3 reads TGTGCCAGCAGTCCAGGGGGAACCTATGGCTACACCTTC.

This CDR3 reads CASNPGQGAKRTF. Here the CDR3 DNA reads TGTGCCAGCAATCCGGGACAGGGGGCGAAGAGGACCTTC. The chain is built from TRBV6-5 and TRBJ1-2; 12 positions agree with TRBD1. Trimming at V came to 7 bases and at J to 14 bases, leaving 11 bases not matched to a gene. The CDR3 sequence is 13 residues long. CDR1 and CDR2 from the germline V gene are MNHEY and SVGAGI.

The chain couples TRBV4-3 to TRBJ2-3; 8 bases are shared with TRBD2. The junction had 9 bases not matched to a gene; V was cut back by 0 bases and J by 1 base. Germline assignment: CDR1 LGHNA and CDR2 YSLEER. The CDR3 is 18 residues long. The CDR3 here is CASSQEGTPAGGTDTQYF. In nucleotides, the CDR3 is TGCGCCAGCAGCCAAGAAGGGACACCAGCGGGAGGCACAGATACGCAGTATTTT.

V and J are TRBV5-1 and TRBJ2-1; the D gene is possibly TRBD2 (6 bases). The CDR3 has 13 residues. V shed 3 bases and J shed 9 bases, with 13 bases lying between them. CDR1 and CDR2 (germline): SGHRS, YFSETQ. As DNA, the CDR3 is TGCGCCAGCAGCTGGTATAGCGGAAGTGAGCAGTTCTTC. This codes for CASSWYSGSEQFF.

The chain has TRBV6-5 and TRBJ1-2; 7 bases are shared with TRBD1. The J segment lost 7 bases and the V segment lost 6 bases, leaving 8 bases of the junction unmatched. Germline CDR1 and CDR2: MNHEY and SVGAGI. The CDR3 runs 13 residues. The CDR3 sequence is CASSPGQLPGYTF. The CDR3 nucleotides read TGTGCCAGCAGCCCGGGACAGCTCCCTGGCTACACCTTC.